These T cell receptor beta chains were read from a single sample in a study of neoadjuvant nivolumab and ipilimumab in lung cancer. Some clones are missing from TCRdb's copy, which holds only in-frame ones; the method was immunoSEQ multiplex PCR. Of about 27,000 clones in the sample, 70% to 80% are singletons; the top ten hold about 20%. Sequences were derived from tumor tissue, sampled after neoadjuvant nivolumab, alone or with ipilimumab, at or shortly before surgery. These receptors all come from an adult with non-small cell lung cancer. Both conserved end residues are part of each CDR3. D genes are given only for firm matches. Size tells how often a clone was seen (once, few, many) or the class of an expanded clone, and some rows leave it out.

size	J	V	D	DNA	CDR3
few	TRBJ2-7	TRBV6-1	TRBD2	TGTGCCAGCAGTGAAAGGGTAGCGGGGGCCTACGAGCAGTACTTC	CASSERVAGAYEQYF
-	TRBJ2-3	TRBV10-2	-	TGCGCCAGCAGTGTCCCTAGAGATACGCAGTATTTT	CASSVPRDTQYF
-	TRBJ1-2	TRBV2	-	TGTGCCAGCAGTGAAGGGTCACCCTTTAACTATGGCTACACCTTC	CASSEGSPFNYGYTF
-	TRBJ1-4	TRBV5-1	TRBD1	TGCGCCAGCAGCTTGGGGCTGGGAGGACAGGGTTTCGGTGAAAAACTGTTTTTT	CASSLGLGGQGFGEKLFF
-	TRBJ2-7	TRBV10-2	-	TGCGCCAGCAGTCGAGACAGGTCCTACGAGCAGTACTTC	CASSRDRSYEQYF
once	TRBJ2-2	TRBV9	-	TGTGCCAGCAGCGTAGGGCGCACCGGGGAGCTGTTTTTT	CASSVGRTGELFF
-	TRBJ2-2	TRBV2	-	TGTGCCAGCAGTCCTAGTCCCGGGGAGCTGTTTTTT	CASSPSPGELFF
-	TRBJ2-2	TRBV19	TRBD2	TGTGCCAGCTGCGATAGCGGGCACGGGGAGCTGTTTTTT	CASCDSGHGELFF
-	TRBJ1-2	TRBV2	TRBD1	TGTGCCAGCAACAGGGGCGGAGGCTACACCTTC	CASNRGGGYTF
-	TRBJ2-1	TRBV5-1	TRBD2	TGCGCCAGCAGCATGGGACTAGCGGGGGACTACAATGAGCAGTTCTTC	CASSMGLAGDYNEQFF
-	TRBJ1-5	TRBV19	TRBD1	TGTGCCAGTAGACGCGAAAGGGGGACAGGGGGAGATCAGCCCCAGCATTTT	CASRRERGTGGDQPQHF
-	TRBJ1-2	TRBV2	-	TGTGCCAGCAATGGGGAAACCGACTATGGCTACACCTTC	CASNGETDYGYTF
-	TRBJ2-7	TRBV7-7	TRBD1	TGTGCTAGCAGCCTTCGGACAGGGGATGAGCAGTACTTC	CASSLRTGDEQYF
few	TRBJ1-2	TRBV6-1	-	TGTGCCAGCAGTGAACGGACTTATGGCTACACCTTC	CASSERTYGYTF